This T cell receptor beta chain originates from a study of CD8 T cells in Susac syndrome (dated by TCRdb to between 2019 and 2020). For the study in its entirety: The study used repertoire sequencing to test whether antigen drove CD8+ T cell activation and differentiation in Susac syndrome.

Peripheral blood CD8+ and CD4+ T cells from healthy donors, Susac syndrome patients and multiple sclerosis patients were profiled by high-throughput TCR beta sequencing. Healthy donors were age- and sex-matched controls. Bulk CD8+ and CD4+ T cells were purified by magnetic negative isolation, whereas CD8+ TEMRA cells were enriched by FACS. Blood was collected in EDTA tubes and processed within 24 hours, with PBMCs isolated through density gradient centrifugation. PBMCs destined for TCR sequencing were cryopreserved in liquid nitrogen and later thawed in a 37 °C water bath. The sorted or isolated CD4+, CD8+ and CD8+ TEMRA cells reached a purity of at least 90%. Overall study results and their limits: The number of individuals in the TCR sequencing and HLA analysis was acknowledged as relatively small.

On this clonotype: It lacks a known antigen. No quality values exist for individual bases; no much larger clone is one base distant.

CDR3 length: 13 amino acids, cysteine to phenylalanine. Of the read, only the CDR3 DNA is kept; its 39 bases are in frame from base 1. V lost 4 bases and J lost 5 bases; the stretch between them is 6 bases long. CDR1 MNHEY and CDR2 SVGAGI were looked up in the germline V gene. RNA was extracted using the RNeasy kit, and roughly 0.45 to 1 ug of the RNA was reverse transcribed with random hexamers. The immunoSEQ multiplex PCR assay, covering 54 Vbeta and 13 Jbeta segments, was used to amplify TCR beta CDR3 regions. PCR amplification bias was corrected using a synthetic template baseline for primer optimization and computational correction. The published analysis was carried out like this. Reads were assigned to V, D and J genes according to IMGT and analyzed in immunoSEQ Analyzer, with only productive sequences retained. Clonality was computed as one minus Shannon entropy normalized by log2 of the number of productive unique sequences. For each patient and control, public and private clones were evaluated among the 100 most prevalent clones. Susac-specific clones were defined as absent from healthy and MS cohorts, about 1,100 published viral clones and other ImmuneACCESS disease sequences. TCRdb applied fastp at Q25 and MiXCR to the public reads, then kept only in-frame beta chains. Rows are unified per CDR3 protein, each entry keeping the most common DNA and genes. None of the V and J calls come from the authors' own analysis; TCRdb made them. Recorded for this sample are around 99,000 distinct CDR3 sequences; approximately 96% of them occurred a single time. About 0.095% of the sample belongs to the ten largest clones.

Recombination connected TRBV6-5 to TRBJ1-6; a confident D gene designation cannot be given. The sequence came from a human donor in good health. Sequenced material: CD4+ T cells from PBMCs. The nucleotides are TGTGCCAGCAGTTCAGCGAATAATTCACCCCTCCACTTT. Its product reads: CASSSANNSPLHF.